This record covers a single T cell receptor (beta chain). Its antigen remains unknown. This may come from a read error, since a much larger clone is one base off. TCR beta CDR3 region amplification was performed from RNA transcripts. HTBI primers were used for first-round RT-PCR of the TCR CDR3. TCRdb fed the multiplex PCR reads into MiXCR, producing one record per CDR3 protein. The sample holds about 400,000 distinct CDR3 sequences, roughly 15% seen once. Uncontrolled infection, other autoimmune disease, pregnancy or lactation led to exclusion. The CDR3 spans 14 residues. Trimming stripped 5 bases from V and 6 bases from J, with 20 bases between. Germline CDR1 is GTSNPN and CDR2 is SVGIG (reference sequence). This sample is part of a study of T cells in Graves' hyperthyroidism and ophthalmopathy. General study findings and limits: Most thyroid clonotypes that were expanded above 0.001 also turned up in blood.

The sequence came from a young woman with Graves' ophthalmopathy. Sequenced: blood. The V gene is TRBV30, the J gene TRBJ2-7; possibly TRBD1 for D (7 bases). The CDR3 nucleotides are TGTGCCTGGTCCATGGGGGCAGGGGGGAGCGAGCAGTACTTC. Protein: CAWSMGAGGSEQYF.